This T cell receptor beta chain emerged from a study of cytomegalovirus exposure and HLA in healthy donors (TCRdb year 2017). Background on the whole study: An earlier analysis of some 620 of the donors reported around 280 Gb of sequence data and 100 million to 120 million unique TCR beta sequences obtained from approximately 180 million T cells. An early release that covered fewer than 750 HLA-typed donors contained approximately 300 gigabases of sequencing data and 85 million to 100 million unique TCR sequences. Of the roughly 420 genotyped donors, less than 90% were placed in the genetic ancestry cluster associated with self-reported Caucasian donors. The study was designed to test whether signatures of past pathogen exposure could be identified by cataloging public T cell receptors. The study profiled the T cell repertoires of 500 to 800 subjects by immunosequencing and related them to cytomegalovirus serostatus. A separate validation cohort of roughly 120 different subjects was used in addition to the approximately 670-subject first cohort. To predict cytomegalovirus infection status, the study brought together high-throughput TCR immunosequencing, statistical association of individual TCRs with disease status, and machine learning. A later analysis re-analyzed previously published TCR beta repertoires from roughly 600 donors and added high-resolution HLA genotyping to study TCR occurrence patterns. Rather than drawing on any new phenotypic data, the later analysis identified candidate immune exposures from TCR beta sequences and the way those sequences occurred across donors. An earlier analysis of fewer than 750 of the donors used high-throughput TCR beta sequencing to judge whether each TCR beta V gene segment behaved as functional or pseudogenic. Alongside the repertoire data, information on donor age, sex, ethnicity and CMV serostatus was compiled. A later genetic analysis took genome-wide SNP genotypes for about 55% of the roughly 670 donors and used that subset as a discovery cohort. All discovery cohort repertoires had been generated on a single sequencing platform. HLA typing covered class I and class II loci at four-digit resolution. The number of donors typed differed by locus, with roughly 629-640 for A, B, C, DRB1 and DQB1, more than 500 for DQA1, under 610 for DPA1, and some 440 for DPB1. Roughly five DR-DQ haplotypes were handled as single units for association and clustering, since linkage in the cohort was strong. Among some 400 genotyped donors of the cohort, an average of around 250,000 unique TCR beta nucleotide sequences was sequenced per donor, of which about 19% were non-productive. Overall study outcomes, separate from this receptor: When HLA alleles, especially DR and DQ, strongly co-occurred, attributing TCR associations to individual alleles was difficult. A later genetic analysis reported fewer N-insertions in productive TCRs among donors in an Asian-associated ancestry cluster than the approximately 700-donor mean. In an earlier analysis of some 550 of the donors, most TCR beta V segments were observed in productive rearrangements about 87% or about 30% of the time, broadly matching IMGT annotations. Across donors, most TCR sequences were observed very rarely, whereas some public TCRs were present in many individuals. In a later analysis, HLA-associated TCR beta chains were found to be more clonally expanded and to have lower generation probabilities than equally common non-associated chains. A cluster of highly shared sequence variants was judged likely to be a technical artifact of the sequencing pipeline. Linkage disequilibrium might explain the correlated functional status among segregating V segments, but an unknown experimental factor could not be ruled out. Because the 87-base-pair reads could not distinguish some IMGT-functional V segments, including TRBV6-2 and TRBV6-3, those segments were excluded. The classifier was reported to diagnose cytomegalovirus status with high specificity and sensitivity in both the original cohort and the validation cohort. A further reported finding was that TCR beta sequences accurately predicted the HLA-A and HLA-B alleles for most subjects in the first cohort. In a later analysis, some 18,000 TCR beta sequences were associated with specific HLA alleles at a false discovery rate of 0.05. According to the authors, the approach could potentially be generalized to other disease states and immunological phenotypes. The only immune exposure information available for the cohort was CMV serostatus. Because some donors lacked HLA typing at each locus, the association tests relied only on the typed subset. Presence/absence analyses assumed roughly uniform sequencing depth across donors, an assumption that may not hold. Because counts were too low, more than 15 rarely observed V segments, including chromosome 9 orphons, were left out of the earlier analysis of several hundred of the donors. In a later analysis, TCR association rates were found to vary across HLA loci, with the most associated TCRs seen for DRB1 alleles and the fewest for HLA-C alleles. A later genetic analysis associated a missense DCLRE1C variant with V-gene and J-gene trimming of TCR beta chains, and an independent cohort replicated the association. Only TCR beta chains were sequenced in this cohort, and the absence of alpha or paired-chain data limited detectable features. In vitro tests confirmed that a few of the cytomegalovirus-associated TCR beta chains recognize cytomegalovirus antigens. A total of some 180 TCR beta chains were listed by the study as associated with cytomegalovirus. Several of the top co-occurrence clusters appeared to be linked to parvovirus B19, influenza, CMV and Epstein-Barr virus, according to a later analysis. Most CMV-associated TCR beta chains appeared to be HLA-restricted in a later analysis, and the HLA associations seemed to be driven largely by CMV exposure.

Libraries were built with the immunoSEQ multiplex PCR assay. For the multiplex PCR, a mixture combining 60 forward primers for TCR Vbeta segments and 13 reverse primers for TCR Jbeta segments was used. Amplification of the CDR3 region of rearranged TCR beta genes was performed with a multiplex PCR assay on genomic DNA. The Illumina HiSeq System was used to sequence the amplified TCR beta libraries as 87-base-pair reads. In the original analysis: Across the 700 or so repertoires, a later analysis counted approximately 83 million unique TCR beta chains, some 11 million of which were shared by at least two donors. A nearest-neighbor algorithm error-corrected the raw reads and collapsed the reads into unique sequences, merging closely related sequences to remove PCR and sequencing errors. Alignment of CDR3 sequences to IMGT reference sequences was used to assign V, D and J gene segments. For a sequence to be retained, at least a six-nucleotide match to both a V gene segment and a J gene segment was required. A rearrangement was called productive if the CDR3 had no stop codons and remained in frame with V and J, and every other rearrangement was called non-productive. Following IMGT convention, CDR3 was defined as the stretch from the second conserved V-encoded cysteine up to the conserved J-encoded phenylalanine. Sequences without an unambiguous match to a single V gene segment were excluded from the earlier analysis of several hundred of the donors. In an earlier analysis of roughly 500 of the donors, V segments were called functional above 56.7% productive rearrangements and were called segregating when the between-donor standard deviation exceeded 5%. To diagnose cytomegalovirus status from the catalog of TCR beta chain sequences, a statistical classification framework was built. In a later analysis, TCR nucleotide sequences were compared against IMGT/GENE-DB human TR gene sequences so that V and J genes could be assigned. A later analysis assigned CDR3 sequences and most-parsimonious VDJ recombination scenarios with the TCRdist pipeline. In a later analysis, every TCR beta chain was defined by the combination of its CDR3 amino acid sequence and its V-gene family, and reads without a unique V-gene family were dropped. As a way to deal with suspected cross-contamination and a sequencing artifact, a later analysis dropped roughly 600 nucleotide sequences that were highly shared and had low generation probability. A later analysis calculated a clonal expansion index for each public chain from normalized within-repertoire ranks of inferred template counts. In a later analysis, generation probabilities were computed with a VDJ recombination model fitted to out-of-frame rearrangements, and the resulting probabilities were checked against IGoR. In a later analysis, hypergeometric tests were used to score TCR-TCR, TCR-HLA and TCR-CMV co-occurrence, with a repertoire-size bias correction applied to TCR pairs. False discovery rates were estimated in a later analysis by permuting HLA or CMV assignments 20 times. A later analysis grouped co-occurring TCRs with DBSCAN, adding TCRdist sequence similarity when clustering within HLA-allele-positive subsets. For co-occurrence clustering, repertoires with fewer than 30,000 or more than 120,000 public chains were excluded, along with a handful of repertoires with anomalous nucleotide sharing. The table comes from immuneACCESS by way of TCRdb, which keeps in-frame sequences with V and J called. Part of the clones is missing from these tables; in studies checked, under half for an unresolved V gene and the rest for unknown reasons. Clone size and the V and J calls come from that table; the DNA yielded D and trimming. This sample's records show approximately 150,000 clones. The ten biggest clones cover about 1.6% of the sample.

On this clone: Its antigen specificity is not known.

The cohort consisted of 670 or so healthy bone marrow donors. All cohort members were sampled while nominally healthy, although unrecorded immune exposures were likely present. The donor was CMV seronegative and belonged to the group of 350 or so seronegative cohort members. Each donor provided a peripheral blood sample, and peripheral blood mononuclear cells were used for TCR beta sequencing. Genomic DNA was extracted from the blood cell samples with the Qiagen DNeasy Blood Extraction Kit. Trimming at the junction amounts to 6 bases on V and 0 bases on J, and the germline ends lie 15 bases apart. CDR1 and CDR2 (MDHEN, SYDVKM) derive from the germline V gene. Counted from cysteine to phenylalanine, this CDR3 has 16 amino acids. Only CDR3 DNA remains: 48 bases, in frame from the first base.

This receptor was taken from a woman aged 40 to 50 in good health and CMV-seronegative. The rearrangement joined TRBV28 to TRBJ1-5, with the D gene not clear enough to name. Sequencing was carried out using PBMCs. The sequence in DNA is TGTGCCAGCAGCCCCCGGACGGGAAATAGCAATCAGCCCCAGCATTTT. The resulting protein is CASSPRTGNSNQPQHF.